The sequence of this T cell receptor (beta chain) was determined in a study of beta chain features in type 1 diabetes. This clone was found a few times. Its antigen is undetermined. Averaging roughly 120 mL, one heparinised blood draw was given by each donor. Sorting produced populations that all topped 98% purity. Germline V gives CDR1 MGHRA, CDR2 YSYEKL. This CDR3 has 14 residues. V shed 0 bases and J shed 4 bases, with 9 bases lying between them. The sequenced template was cDNA made from the entire isolated RNA. Method: immunoSEQ multiplex PCR; TCRdb's copy keeps in-frame clones and lacks some. The sample records 200,000 to 250,000 clones, approximately 15% being singletons. Regarding the study as a whole: Whatever favoring of shorter templates PCR might show would apply equally to patients and controls. The study found moderately but significantly shorter TCRB CDR3s in all four CD4+ subsets of Type 1 diabetes patients. HLA influence on TCRB rearrangement stayed unresolved here.

V gene TRBV4-1 combines with J gene TRBJ1-1; a possible D gene is TRBD1 (5 bases). This clonotype was sampled from a young man with type 1 diabetes. The material sequenced was naive CD4+ T cells from blood. CDR3 residues: CASSQERGTTEAFF. The CDR3 nucleotides are TGCGCCAGCAGCCAAGAAAGGGGAACCACTGAAGCTTTCTTT.